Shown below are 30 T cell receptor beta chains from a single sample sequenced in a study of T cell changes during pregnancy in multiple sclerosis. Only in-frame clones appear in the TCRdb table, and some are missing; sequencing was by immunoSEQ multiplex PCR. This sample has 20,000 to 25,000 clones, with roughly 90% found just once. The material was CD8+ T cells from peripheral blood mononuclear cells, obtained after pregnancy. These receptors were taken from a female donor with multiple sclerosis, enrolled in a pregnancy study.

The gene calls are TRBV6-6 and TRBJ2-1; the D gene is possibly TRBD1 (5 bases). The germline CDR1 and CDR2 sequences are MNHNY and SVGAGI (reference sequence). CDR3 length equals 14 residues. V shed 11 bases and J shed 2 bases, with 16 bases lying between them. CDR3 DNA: TGTGCCTGTAGTCCCAGGGTGGCCTACAATGAGCAGTTCTTC. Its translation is CACSPRVAYNEQFF.

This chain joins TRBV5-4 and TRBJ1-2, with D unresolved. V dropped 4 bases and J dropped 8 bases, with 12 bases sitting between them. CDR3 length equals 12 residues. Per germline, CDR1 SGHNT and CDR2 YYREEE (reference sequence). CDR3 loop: CASSLNGVGYTF. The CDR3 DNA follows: TGTGCCAGCAGCCTTAACGGGGTCGGCTACACCTTC.

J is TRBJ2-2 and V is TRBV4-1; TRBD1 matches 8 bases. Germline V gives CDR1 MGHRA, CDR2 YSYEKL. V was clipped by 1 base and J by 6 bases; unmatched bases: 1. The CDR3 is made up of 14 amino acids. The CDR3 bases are TGCGCCAGCAGCCAAGGGGACAGGCCCGGGGAGCTGTTTTTT. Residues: CASSQGDRPGELFF.

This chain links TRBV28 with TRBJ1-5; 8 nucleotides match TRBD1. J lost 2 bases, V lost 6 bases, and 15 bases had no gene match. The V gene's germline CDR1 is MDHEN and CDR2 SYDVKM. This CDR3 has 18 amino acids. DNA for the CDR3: TGTGCCAGCAGCTACCAGGGGGCGGATAACATAGGCAATCAGCCCCAGCATTTT. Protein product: CASSYQGADNIGNQPQHF.

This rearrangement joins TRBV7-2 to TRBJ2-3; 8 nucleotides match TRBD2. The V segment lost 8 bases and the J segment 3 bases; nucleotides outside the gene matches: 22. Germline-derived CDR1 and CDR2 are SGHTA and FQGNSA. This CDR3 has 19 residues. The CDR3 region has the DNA TGTGCCAGCGGCTGGGGTCCGCACTTACTAGCGGACCTAACAGATACGCAGTATTTT. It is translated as CASGWGPHLLADLTDTQYF.

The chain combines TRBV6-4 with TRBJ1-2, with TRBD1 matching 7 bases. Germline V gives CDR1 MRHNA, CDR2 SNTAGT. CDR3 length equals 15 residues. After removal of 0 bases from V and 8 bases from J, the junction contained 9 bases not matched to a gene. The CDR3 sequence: CASSDSLEGASGYTF. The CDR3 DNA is TGTGCCAGCAGTGACTCGTTGGAGGGGGCGAGCGGCTACACCTTC.

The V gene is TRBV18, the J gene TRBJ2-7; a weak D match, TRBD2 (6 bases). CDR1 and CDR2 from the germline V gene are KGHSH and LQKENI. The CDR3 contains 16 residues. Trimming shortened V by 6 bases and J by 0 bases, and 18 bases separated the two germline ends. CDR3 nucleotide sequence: TGTGCCAGCTCGCCTTTCCTAGCGCGAAGCTCCTACGAGCAGTACTTC. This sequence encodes CASSPFLARSSYEQYF.

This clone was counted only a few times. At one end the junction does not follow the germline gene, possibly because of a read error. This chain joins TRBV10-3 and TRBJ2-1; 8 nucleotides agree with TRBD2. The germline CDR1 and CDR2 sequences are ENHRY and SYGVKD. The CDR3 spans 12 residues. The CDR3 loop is CAIKSAEGLVIF. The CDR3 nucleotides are TGTGCCATCAAGTCGGCAGAGGGACTAGTGATCTTC.

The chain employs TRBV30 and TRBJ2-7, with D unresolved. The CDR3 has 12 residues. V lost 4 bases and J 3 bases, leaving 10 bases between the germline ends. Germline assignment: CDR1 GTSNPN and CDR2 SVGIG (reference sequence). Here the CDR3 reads CAWMSGGYEQYF. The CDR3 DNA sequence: TGTGCCTGGATGAGTGGCGGCTACGAGCAGTACTTC. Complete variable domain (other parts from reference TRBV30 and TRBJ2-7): SQTIHQWPATLVQPVGSPLSLECTVEGTSNPNLYWYRQAAGRGLQLLFYSVGIGQISSEVPQNLSASRPQDRQFILSSKKLLLSDSGFYLCAWMSGGYEQYFGPGTRLTVT.

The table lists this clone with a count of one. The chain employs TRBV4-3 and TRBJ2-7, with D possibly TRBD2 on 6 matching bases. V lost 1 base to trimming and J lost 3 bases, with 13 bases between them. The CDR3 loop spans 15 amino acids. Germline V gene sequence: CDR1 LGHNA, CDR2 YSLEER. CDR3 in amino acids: CASSQGGEFNYEQYF. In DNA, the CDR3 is TGCGCCAGCAGCCAAGGGGGGGAATTCAACTACGAGCAGTACTTC.

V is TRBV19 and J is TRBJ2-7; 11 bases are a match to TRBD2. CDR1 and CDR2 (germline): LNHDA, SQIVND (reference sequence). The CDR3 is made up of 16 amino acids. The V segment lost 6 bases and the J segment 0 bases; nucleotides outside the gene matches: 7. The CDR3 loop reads CASSPRLAGISYEQYF. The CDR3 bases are TGTGCCAGTAGCCCCCGACTAGCGGGGATCTCCTACGAGCAGTACTTC.

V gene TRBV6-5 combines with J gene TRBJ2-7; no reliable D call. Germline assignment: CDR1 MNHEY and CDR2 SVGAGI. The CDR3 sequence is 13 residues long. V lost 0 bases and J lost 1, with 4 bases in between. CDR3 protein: CASSYSASYEQYF. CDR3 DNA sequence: TGTGCCAGCAGTTACTCGGCATCCTACGAGCAGTACTTC.

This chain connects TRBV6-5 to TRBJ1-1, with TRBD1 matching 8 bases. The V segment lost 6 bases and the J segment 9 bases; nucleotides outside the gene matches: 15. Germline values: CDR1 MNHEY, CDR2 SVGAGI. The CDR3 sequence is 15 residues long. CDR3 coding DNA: TGTGCCAGCAGCCGGACCGGGACAGGCGCCGCCAAAGCTTTCTTT. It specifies CASSRTGTGAAKAFF.

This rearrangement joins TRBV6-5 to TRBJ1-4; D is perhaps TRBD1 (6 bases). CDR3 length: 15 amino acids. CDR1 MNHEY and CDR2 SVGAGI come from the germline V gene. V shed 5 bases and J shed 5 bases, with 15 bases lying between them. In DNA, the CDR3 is TGTGCCAGCAGTCGTATACAGGGTTTAAATGAAAAACTGTTTTTT. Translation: CASSRIQGLNEKLFF.

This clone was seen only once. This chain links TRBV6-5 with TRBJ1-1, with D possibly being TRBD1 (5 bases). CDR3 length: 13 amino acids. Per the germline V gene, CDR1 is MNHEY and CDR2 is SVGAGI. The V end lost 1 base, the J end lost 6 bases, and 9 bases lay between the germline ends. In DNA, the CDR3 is TGTGCCAGCAGTTACTTTGGGGGGGCTGAAGCTTTCTTT. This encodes CASSYFGGAEAFF.

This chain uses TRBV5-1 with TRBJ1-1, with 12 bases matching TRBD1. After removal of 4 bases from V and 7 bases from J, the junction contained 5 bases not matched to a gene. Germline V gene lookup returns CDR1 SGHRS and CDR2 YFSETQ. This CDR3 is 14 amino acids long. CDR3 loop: CASSPGTGGDEAFF. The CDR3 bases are TGCGCCAGCAGCCCTGGGACAGGGGGCGATGAAGCTTTCTTT.

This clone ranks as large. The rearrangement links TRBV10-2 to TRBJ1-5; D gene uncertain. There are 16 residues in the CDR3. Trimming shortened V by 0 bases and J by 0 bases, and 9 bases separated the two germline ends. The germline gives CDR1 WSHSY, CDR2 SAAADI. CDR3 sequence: CASSESPGNSNQPQHF. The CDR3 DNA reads TGCGCCAGCAGTGAGTCCCCCGGGAATAGCAATCAGCCCCAGCATTTT.

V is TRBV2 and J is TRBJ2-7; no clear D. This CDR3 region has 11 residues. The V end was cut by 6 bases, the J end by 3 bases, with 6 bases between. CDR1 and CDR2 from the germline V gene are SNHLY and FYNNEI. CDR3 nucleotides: TGTGCCAGCAGCGACATCTACGAGCAGTACTTC. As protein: CASSDIYEQYF.

CDR3 loop: CAISEPGDYGYTF. CDR3 DNA sequence: TGTGCCATCAGTGAGCCGGGGGACTATGGCTACACCTTC. The V and J genes are TRBV10-3 and TRBJ1-2, with D possibly TRBD1 on 5 matching bases. This CDR3 comprises 13 residues. The germline CDR1 and CDR2 sequences are ENHRY and SYGVKD. Trimming took off 2 bases at V and 3 bases at J, with 7 bases between the two ends.

CDR3 region: CASRPDYGYTF. The CDR3 DNA sequence: TGTGCCAGCAGGCCAGACTATGGCTACACCTTC. The chain has TRBV6-5 and TRBJ1-2; D uncertain. Germline-derived CDR1 and CDR2 are MNHEY and SVGAGI. V shed 6 bases and J shed 3 bases, with 5 bases lying between them. The CDR3 extends over 11 amino acids.

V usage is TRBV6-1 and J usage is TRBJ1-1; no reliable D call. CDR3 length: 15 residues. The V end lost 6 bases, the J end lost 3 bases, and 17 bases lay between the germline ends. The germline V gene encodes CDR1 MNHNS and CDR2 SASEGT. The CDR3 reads CASRHSGVLDTEAFF. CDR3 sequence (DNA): TGTGCCAGCAGACACTCGGGAGTCTTGGACACTGAAGCTTTCTTT.

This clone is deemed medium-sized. The DNA of the CDR3 is TGTGCCAGCAGTTACGTCAGTAGCGCAGGGGGCCATGAGCAGTTCTTC. Residues: CASSYVSSAGGHEQFF. The chain combines TRBV6-5 with TRBJ2-1, with TRBD1 matching 8 bases. CDR3 size: 16 residues. The germline gives CDR1 MNHEY, CDR2 SVGAGI. With 2 bases clipped from V and 8 bases from J, the junction kept 11 bases outside the gene matches.

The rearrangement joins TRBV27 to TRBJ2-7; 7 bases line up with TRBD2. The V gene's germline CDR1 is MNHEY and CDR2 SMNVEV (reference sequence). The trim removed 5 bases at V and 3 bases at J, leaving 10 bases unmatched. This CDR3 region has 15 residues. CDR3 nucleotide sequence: TGTGCCAGCAGTCCGACCGGGACTACCTACTACGAGCAGTACTTC. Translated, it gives CASSPTGTTYYEQYF.

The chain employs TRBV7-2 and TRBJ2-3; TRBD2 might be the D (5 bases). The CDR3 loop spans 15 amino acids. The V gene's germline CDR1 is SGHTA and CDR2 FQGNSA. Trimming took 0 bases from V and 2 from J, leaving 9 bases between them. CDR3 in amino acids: CASSLAGDFTDTQYF. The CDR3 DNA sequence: TGTGCCAGCAGCTTAGCGGGAGACTTCACAGATACGCAGTATTTT.

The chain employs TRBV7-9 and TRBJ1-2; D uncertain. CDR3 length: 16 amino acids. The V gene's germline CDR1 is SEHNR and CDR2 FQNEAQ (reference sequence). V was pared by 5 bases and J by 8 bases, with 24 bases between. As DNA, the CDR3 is TGTGCCAGCAGCGTCCTCCGGGAGACGGTCCTTCGGGGCTACACCTTC. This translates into CASSVLRETVLRGYTF.

The CDR3 loop reads CASSFKLTYGYTF. The DNA of the CDR3 is TGTGCCAGTAGTTTTAAGCTTACCTATGGCTACACCTTC. This rearrangement joins TRBV19 to TRBJ1-2, with unresolved D. Germline CDR1 LNHDA, CDR2 SQIVND (reference sequence). The CDR3 has 13 residues. V lost 5 bases, J lost 4 bases, and 11 bases lay in between.

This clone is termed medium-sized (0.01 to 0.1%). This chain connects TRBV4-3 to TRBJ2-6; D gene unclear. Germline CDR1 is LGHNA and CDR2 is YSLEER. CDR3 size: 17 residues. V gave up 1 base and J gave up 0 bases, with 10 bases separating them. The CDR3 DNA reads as TGCGCCAGCAGCCAAGCCGACACCAGCTCTGGGGCCAACGTCCTGACTTTC. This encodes CASSQADTSSGANVLTF.

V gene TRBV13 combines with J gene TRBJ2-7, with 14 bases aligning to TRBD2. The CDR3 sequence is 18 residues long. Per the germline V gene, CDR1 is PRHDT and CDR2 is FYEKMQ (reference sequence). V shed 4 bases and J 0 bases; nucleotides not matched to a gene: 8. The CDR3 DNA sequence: TGTGCCAGCAGCTACCCGACTAGCGGGAGGGCCGGCTCCTACGAGCAGTACTTC. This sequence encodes CASSYPTSGRAGSYEQYF.

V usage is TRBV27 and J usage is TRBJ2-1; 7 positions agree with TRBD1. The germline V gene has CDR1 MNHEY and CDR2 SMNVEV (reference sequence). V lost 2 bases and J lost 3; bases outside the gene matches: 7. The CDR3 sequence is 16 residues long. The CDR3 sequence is CASSLSPGTDYNEQFF. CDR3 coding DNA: TGTGCCAGCAGTTTAAGTCCCGGGACAGACTACAATGAGCAGTTCTTC.

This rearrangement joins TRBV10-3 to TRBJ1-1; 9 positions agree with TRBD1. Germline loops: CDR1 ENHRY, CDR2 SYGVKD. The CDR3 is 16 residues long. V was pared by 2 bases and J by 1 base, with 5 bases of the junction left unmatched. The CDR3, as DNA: TGTGCCATCAGTGAGCCGCCGGACAGGGGGAACACTGAAGCTTTCTTT. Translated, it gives CAISEPPDRGNTEAFF.